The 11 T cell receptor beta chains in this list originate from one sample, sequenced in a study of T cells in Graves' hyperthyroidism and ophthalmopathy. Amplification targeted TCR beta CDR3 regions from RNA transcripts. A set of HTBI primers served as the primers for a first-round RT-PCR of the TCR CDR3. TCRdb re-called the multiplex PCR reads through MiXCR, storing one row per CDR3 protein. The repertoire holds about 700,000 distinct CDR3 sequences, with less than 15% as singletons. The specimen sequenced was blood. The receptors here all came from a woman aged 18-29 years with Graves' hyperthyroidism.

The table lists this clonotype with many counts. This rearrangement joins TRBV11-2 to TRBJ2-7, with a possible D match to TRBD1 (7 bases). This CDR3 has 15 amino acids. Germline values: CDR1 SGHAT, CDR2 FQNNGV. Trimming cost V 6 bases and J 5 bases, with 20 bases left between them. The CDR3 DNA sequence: TGTGCCAGCAGGCCCCTACAGGGGAGGATGAACGAGCAGTACTTC. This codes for CASRPLQGRMNEQYF.

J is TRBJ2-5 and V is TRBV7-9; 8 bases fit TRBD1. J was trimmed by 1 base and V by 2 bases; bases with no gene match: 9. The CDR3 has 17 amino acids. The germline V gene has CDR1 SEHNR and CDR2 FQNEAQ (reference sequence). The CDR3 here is CASSLKGPGQGQETQYF. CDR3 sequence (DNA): TGTGCCAGCAGCTTAAAAGGTCCTGGACAGGGCCAAGAGACCCAGTACTTC.

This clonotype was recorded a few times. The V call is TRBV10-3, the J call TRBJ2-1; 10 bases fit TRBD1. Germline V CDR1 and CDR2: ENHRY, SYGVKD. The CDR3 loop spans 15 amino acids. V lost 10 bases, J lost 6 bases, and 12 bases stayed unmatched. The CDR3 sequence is CATRTGGGSPNEQFF. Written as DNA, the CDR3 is TGTGCCACCCGGACAGGGGGAGGCTCGCCCAATGAGCAGTTCTTC.

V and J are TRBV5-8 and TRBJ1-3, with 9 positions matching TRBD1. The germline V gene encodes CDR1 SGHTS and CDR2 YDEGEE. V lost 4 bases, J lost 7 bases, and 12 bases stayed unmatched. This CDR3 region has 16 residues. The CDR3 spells CASSPGPNRGRNTIYF. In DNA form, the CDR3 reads TGTGCCAGCAGCCCGGGACCTAACAGGGGGCGTAACACCATATATTTT. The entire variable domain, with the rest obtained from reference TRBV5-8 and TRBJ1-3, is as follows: EAGVTQSPTHLIKTRGQQATLRCSPISGHTSVYWYQQALGLGLQFLLWYDEGEERNRGNFPPRFSGRQFPNYSSELNVNALELEDSALYLCASSPGPNRGRNTIYFGEGSWLTVV.

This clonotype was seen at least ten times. CDR3 nucleotides: TGTGCCAGCACCCGAGGGGGGGGCGATGGCTACACCTTC. Residues: CASTRGGGDGYTF. V and J are TRBV28 and TRBJ1-2; possible D gene TRBD1, 6 bases. The CDR3 runs 13 residues. CDR1 and CDR2 from the germline V gene are MDHEN and SYDVKM. The V end lost 7 bases, the J end lost 6 bases, and 15 bases lay between the germline ends.

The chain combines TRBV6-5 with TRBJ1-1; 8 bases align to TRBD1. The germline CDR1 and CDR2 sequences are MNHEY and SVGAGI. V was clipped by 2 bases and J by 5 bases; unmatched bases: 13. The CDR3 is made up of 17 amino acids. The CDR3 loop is CASSYAGQGRGQTEAFF. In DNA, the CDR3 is TGTGCCAGCAGTTACGCCGGACAGGGACGTGGGCAAACTGAAGCTTTCTTT.

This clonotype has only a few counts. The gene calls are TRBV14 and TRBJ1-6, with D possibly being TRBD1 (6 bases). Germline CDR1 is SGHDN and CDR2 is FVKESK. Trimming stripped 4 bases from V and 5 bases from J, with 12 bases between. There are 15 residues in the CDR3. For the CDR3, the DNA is TGTGCCAGCAGCCTCAGGGGTTTGAATAATTCACCCCTCCACTTT. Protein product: CASSLRGLNNSPLHF.

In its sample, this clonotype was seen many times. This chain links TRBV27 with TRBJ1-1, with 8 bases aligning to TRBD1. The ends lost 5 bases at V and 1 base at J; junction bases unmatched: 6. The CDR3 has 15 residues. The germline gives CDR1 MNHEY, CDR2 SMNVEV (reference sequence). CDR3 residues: CASSARQGPNTEAFF. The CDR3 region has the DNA TGTGCCAGCAGTGCCCGACAGGGGCCGAACACTGAAGCTTTCTTT.

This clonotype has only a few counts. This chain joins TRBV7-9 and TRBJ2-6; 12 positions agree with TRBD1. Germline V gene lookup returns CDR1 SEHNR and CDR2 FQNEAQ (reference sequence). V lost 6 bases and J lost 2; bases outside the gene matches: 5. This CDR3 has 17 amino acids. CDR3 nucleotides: TGTGCCAGCAGTCTGGGGACAGGGGGCCCTGGGGCCAACGTCCTGACTTTC. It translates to CASSLGTGGPGANVLTF.

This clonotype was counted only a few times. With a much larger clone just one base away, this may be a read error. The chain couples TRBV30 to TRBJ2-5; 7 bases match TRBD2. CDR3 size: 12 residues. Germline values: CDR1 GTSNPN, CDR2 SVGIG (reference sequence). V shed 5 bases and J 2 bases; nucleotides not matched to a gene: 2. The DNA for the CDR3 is TGTGCCTGGGGGGGGGGTCAAGAGACCCAGTACTTC. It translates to CAWGGGQETQYF. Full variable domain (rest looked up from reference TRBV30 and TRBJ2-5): SQTIHQWPATLVQPVGSPLSLECTVEGTSNPNLYWYRQAAGRGLQLLFYSVGIGQISSEVPQNLSASRPQDRQFILSSKKLLLSDSGFYLCAWGGGQETQYFGPGTRLLVL.

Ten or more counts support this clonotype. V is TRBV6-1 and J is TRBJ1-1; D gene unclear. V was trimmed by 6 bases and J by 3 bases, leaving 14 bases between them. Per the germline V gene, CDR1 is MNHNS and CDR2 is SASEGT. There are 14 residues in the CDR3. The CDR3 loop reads CASSPTVEHTEAFF. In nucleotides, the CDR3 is TGTGCCAGCAGCCCCACGGTTGAGCACACTGAAGCTTTCTTT.